This TCR beta chain was sequenced in a study of blood T cells in healthy people across ages. Combining a sample-barcoded 5' primer with a J-beta primer mix, a second PCR ran for about 7 to 11 cycles. TCRdb re-analysed the 5' RACE reads in MiXCR, keeping a single row per CDR3 protein. Here the sample spans about 1,800,000 distinct CDR3 sequences, about 28% being singletons. Germline loops: CDR1 MGHRA, CDR2 YSYEKL. With 4 bases clipped from V and 3 bases from J, the junction kept 9 bases outside the gene matches. CDR3 length: 15 residues. The origin of this receptor is a woman in her 30s in good health. The chain uses TRBV4-1 and TRBJ2-7; 7 nucleotides line up with TRBD2. The source material was blood. The CDR3 DNA reads as TGCGCCAGCAGCCCGCAAATTGGCGGGAGCTACGAGCAGTACTTC. This translates into CASSPQIGGSYEQYF.